This T cell receptor beta chain is drawn from a study of blood T cells in healthy people across ages. Study findings and constraints: Changes seen in expanded clonotypes were possibly confounded by donor CMV status left unknown.

This clonotype was seen a few times. What it binds is unknown. There were healthy Caucasian individuals from Russia, aged roughly 6 to 95, serving as donors. Primers used in a second PCR of about 6 to 11 cycles were a sample-barcoded 5' primer and a J-beta primer mix. TCRdb processed the 5' RACE reads anew with MiXCR; each CDR3 protein has one entry. The sample shows some 290,000 distinct CDR3 sequences, about 25% of them seen only once. This TCR was recovered from an older woman in good health. The sample taken for sequencing was blood.

The CDR3 coding sequence is TGTGCCAGCAGTGAATCCGGGAGTCTTGAAAACACCATATATTTT. This gives the protein CASSESGSLENTIYF. The chain couples TRBV2 to TRBJ1-3; D not certain. V gave up 2 bases and J gave up 6 bases, with 14 bases separating them. The germline V gene encodes CDR1 SNHLY and CDR2 FYNNEI. This CDR3 contains 15 residues. The full variable domain, completed using reference TRBV2 and TRBJ1-3, is EPEVTQTPSHQVTQMGQEVILRCVPISNHLYFYWYRQILGQKVEFLVSFYNNEISEKSEIFDDQFSVERPDGSNFTLKIRSTKLEDSAMYFCASSESGSLENTIYFGEGSWLTVV.